This TCR beta chain was sequenced for a study of response to subunit inactivated influenza vaccine. Study-wide results and limits: Every seasonal influenza vaccination brings in few new T cells, the authors suggested.

TCRdb redid the calling of the RT-PCR reads with MiXCR, one entry per CDR3 protein. Among 160,000 or so distinct CDR3 sequences listed, approximately 10% were seen once. As for this clonotype: Its target is not known.

With V trimmed by 5 bases and J by 3 bases, 15 bases remained unmatched. The V gene's germline CDR1 is SGHVS and CDR2 FQNEAQ. CDR3 length equals 18 residues. The origin of this receptor is a man aged 50 to 59 who received an inactivated influenza vaccine. The genes are TRBV7-8 and TRBJ2-5; TRBD2 matches at 10 bases. The source material was non-naive T cells sorted from PBMCs, sampled roughly 46 days after vaccination. CDR3 protein: CASSLKWSGRAGEETQYF. In nucleotides, the CDR3 is TGTGCCAGCAGCCTTAAGTGGAGCGGGAGGGCCGGGGAAGAGACCCAGTACTTC.